This T cell receptor beta chain originates from a study of early T cells in non-severe SARS-CoV-2 infection. Study background: The authors sequenced bulk RNA from unsorted whole blood, leaving chains unpaired.

Germline V gives CDR1 ENHRY, CDR2 SYGVKD. The CDR3 consists of 12 residues. Trimming pared 9 bases from V and 2 bases from J, leaving 11 bases between. Study-wide results and limits: Using VDJdb, the matching emphasized anti-spike CD8 responses while missing private and CD4 specificities.

This clonotype occurred many times. Its specificity is not known. TCRdb fed the 5' RACE reads into MiXCR, producing one record per CDR3 protein. The sample shows about 33,000 distinct CDR3 sequences, around 7% of them seen only once. What was sequenced was whole blood. This rearrangement joins TRBV10-3 to TRBJ2-7; a possible D gene is TRBD2 (6 bases). The sequence was obtained from an adult who was a healthcare worker with PCR-confirmed SARS-CoV-2 infection or an uninfected control (not recorded which). In DNA form, the CDR3 reads TGTGCCATGGGGACTTCTCCCTACGAGCAGTACTTC. This codes for CAMGTSPYEQYF.